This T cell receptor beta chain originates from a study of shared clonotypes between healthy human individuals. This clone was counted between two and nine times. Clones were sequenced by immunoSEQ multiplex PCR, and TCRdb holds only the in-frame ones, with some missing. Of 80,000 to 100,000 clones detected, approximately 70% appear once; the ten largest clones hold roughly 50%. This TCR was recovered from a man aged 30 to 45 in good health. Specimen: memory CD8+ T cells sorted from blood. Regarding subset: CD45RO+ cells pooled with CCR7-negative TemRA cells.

As DNA, the CDR3 is TGCGCCAGCAGCTTAAACCGACCAACCGGGACAGGGGGCTACACCTTC. Translation gives CASSLNRPTGTGGYTF. The V gene is TRBV5-1, the J gene TRBJ1-2, with 9 bases that match TRBD1. V gave up 2 bases and J gave up 8 bases; unmatched junction bases: 13. The V gene's germline CDR1 is SGHRS and CDR2 YFSETQ. The CDR3 runs to 16 residues. Complete variable domain (other parts from reference TRBV5-1 and TRBJ1-2): KAGVTQTPRYLIKTRGQQVTLSCSPISGHRSVSWYQQTPGQGLQFLFEYFSETQRNKGNFPGRFSGRQFSNSRSEMNVSTLELGDSALYLCASSLNRPTGTGGYTFGSGTRLTVV.